There are a few counts of the clone carrying this T cell receptor beta chain. Its antigen is as yet unknown. The study reverse transcribed the entire isolated RNA, so it sequenced expressed TCRB transcripts. The protocol was immunoSEQ multiplex PCR, while the TCRdb copy is restricted to in-frame clones and leaves out a portion. The sample yields about 930,000 clones, about a sixth seen once. This record belongs to a study of beta chain features in type 1 diabetes. Points from the study as a whole: High-TCR-expressing cells could be over-represented by cDNA sequencing. Whether TCRB rearrangement is influenced by HLA type went unresolved here. Type 1 diabetes patients had VDJ junctions that carried fewer insertions and more deletions.

CD4+ cells of the naive, central memory, regulatory and stem cell-like memory types were sorted via CD45RO/CCR7/CD25/CD127/CD95/CD27. The sequenced material came from naive CD4+ T cells from blood. This TCR was recovered from a woman in her late teens or twenties in good health.

The CDR3 DNA reads as TGTGCCATCGGGGGGTCGGATTTAAAGTTCTTC. Protein product: CAIGGSDLKFF. This chain uses TRBV10-3 with TRBJ2-1, with D possibly being TRBD2 (6 bases). This CDR3 has 11 residues. The ends were cut back, 8 bases at V and 14 bases at J, with 16 bases in the middle. In germline, CDR1 is ENHRY, CDR2 SYGVKD.